This entry is about one TCR beta chain. These data are taken from a study of PD-L1 blockade in urothelial cancer. In the study overall: Blood analysis occurred 3 weeks (second dose) and 6 weeks after treatment start.

Regarding time point: pretreatment peripheral blood. The CDR3 totals 15 residues. V gave up 5 bases and J gave up 5 bases, with 15 bases separating them. Germline V gene sequence: CDR1 MDHEN, CDR2 SYDVKM. Clones were sequenced by immunoSEQ multiplex PCR, and TCRdb holds only the in-frame ones, with some missing. The table has around 45,000 clones, approximately 85% seen once. The input for sequencing was PBMCs, taken around atezolizumab (anti-PD-L1) treatment. The origin of this receptor is a man in his forties or fifties with urothelial cancer. The chain combines TRBV28 with TRBJ1-4; D possibly corresponds to TRBD1 (5 bases). CDR3 sequence reads: CASSPDSVGNEKLFF. Here the CDR3 DNA reads TGTGCCAGCAGTCCCGACAGCGTAGGGAATGAAAAACTGTTTTTT.